The text below deals with one TCR beta chain. Its antigen is currently unknown. These data are taken from a study of T cells in localized non-small cell lung cancer. TCRdb's table, derived via immunoSEQ multiplex PCR, lists solely in-frame clones and lacks some. The sample lists about 82,000 clones, over 60% occurring once. Points from the study as a whole: Appearance in adjacent lung was seen for a median 57 of the top 100 tumor clones. A higher density of T cells in blood coincided with extended overall survival.

CDR3 length equals 16 residues. In germline, CDR1 is SGHVS, CDR2 FQNEAQ. Trimming cost V 4 bases and J 8 bases; bases outside gene matches: 11. V is TRBV7-8 and J is TRBJ2-1; TRBD2 agrees at 10 bases. The receptor's source is a man aged 35 to 70 with stage II squamous cell lung carcinoma. The sequencing used PBMCs, collected before any cancer treatment. The DNA for the CDR3 is TGTGCCAGCAGCTCTTTCCTAGCGGGAGTATCCGATGAGCAGTTCTTC. This encodes CASSSFLAGVSDEQFF.